This TCR beta chain is drawn from a study of blood T cell repertoires in COVID-19. The overall study: Researchers got acute and convalescent COVID-19 samples from the United States, Italy and Spain. Sources were T cells, B-cell-depleted T cells, or PBMCs; the material itself was cDNA or gDNA.

In the study's own analysis: Nucleated cell number was recorded as an estimate derived from reference gene primer amplification. Produced via immunoSEQ multiplex PCR; TCRdb's table is partial and in-frame only. Clonal size and the V and J genes are those of that table, whereas D and trimming came from the DNA. The sample holds about 110,000 clones, 85% seen once. The CDR3 length is 19 residues. The J segment lost 5 bases and the V segment lost 4 bases, leaving 18 bases of the junction unmatched. Germline V lookup: CDR1 WSHSY, CDR2 SAAADI. Sequencing was done on a sample of peripheral blood. This chain links TRBV10-2 with TRBJ1-4; 8 bases are a match to TRBD1. The TCR sequence derives from a human donor in a cohort sampled during active COVID-19. The CDR3 DNA reads TGCGCCAGCAGTGGATTGTGGGACAGGTCAATCGAGGCCAATGAAAAACTGTTTTTT. Encoded protein: CASSGLWDRSIEANEKLFF.